A selection of T cell receptor beta chains follows, all from one sample in a study of shared clonotypes between healthy human individuals. Clones were read by immunoSEQ multiplex PCR, and TCRdb kept only the in-frame ones, dropping some. This table has 1.5 million to 2.5 million clones, less than 95% appearing once. The sequenced material came from naive CD8+ T cells sorted from blood. The receptors come from a man aged 18 to 29 in good health. Both conserved end residues are part of each CDR3. The order of the fields is V gene, clone size, J gene, D gene, CDR3 DNA, CDR3 protein. A D gene is named only where the DNA matches it firmly. Clone size appears in some rows only: once, few, many, or a class for an expanded clone.

v_call: TRBV12-2; clone_size: NA; j_call: TRBJ2-7; d_call: NA; cdr3_nt: TGTGCAGTACGCGGGGTCTCCTACGAGCAGTACTTC; cdr3_aa: CAVRGVSYEQYF
v_call: TRBV5-6; clone_size: NA; j_call: TRBJ2-2; d_call: TRBD2; cdr3_nt: TGTGCCAGCACCGTCGGGGGGAGTACCGGGGAGCTGTTTTTT; cdr3_aa: CASTVGGSTGELFF
v_call: TRBV10-3; clone_size: NA; j_call: TRBJ2-7; d_call: NA; cdr3_nt: TGTGCCATCGCTCAGCCGGGGGGCGGCTACGAGCAGTACTTC; cdr3_aa: CAIAQPGGGYEQYF
v_call: TRBV6-5; clone_size: NA; j_call: TRBJ1-6; d_call: NA; cdr3_nt: TGTGCCAGCAGTTACTCTACAAGCTCCTATAATTCACCCCTCCACTTT; cdr3_aa: CASSYSTSSYNSPLHF
v_call: TRBV10-1; clone_size: NA; j_call: TRBJ2-5; d_call: TRBD1; cdr3_nt: TGCGCCAGCAGTGACGGGACAGGGGCCGCAGAGACCCAGTACTTC; cdr3_aa: CASSDGTGAAETQYF
v_call: TRBV5-6; clone_size: NA; j_call: TRBJ2-7; d_call: NA; cdr3_nt: TGTGCCAGCAGCTACGGGAACGAGCAGTACTTC; cdr3_aa: CASSYGNEQYF
v_call: TRBV19; clone_size: NA; j_call: TRBJ2-7; d_call: NA; cdr3_nt: TGTGCCAGTAGTCCCCGACCTGGGGAGCAGTACTTC; cdr3_aa: CASSPRPGEQYF
v_call: TRBV4-1; clone_size: NA; j_call: TRBJ1-4; d_call: NA; cdr3_nt: TGCGCCAGCAGCCAAGAAATCGTACCGGGGGGAGAAAAACTGTTTTTT; cdr3_aa: CASSQEIVPGGEKLFF
v_call: TRBV18; clone_size: NA; j_call: TRBJ1-2; d_call: TRBD1; cdr3_nt: TGTGCCAGCTCACGAACCGGGACAGGGGAAGTAGGGGGCTACACCTTC; cdr3_aa: CASSRTGTGEVGGYTF
v_call: TRBV2; clone_size: NA; j_call: TRBJ1-1; d_call: NA; cdr3_nt: TGTGCCAGCAGTGTCGGGGGGACCGACTTTGCGATGAACACTGAAGCTTTCTTT; cdr3_aa: CASSVGGTDFAMNTEAFF
v_call: TRBV7-9; clone_size: NA; j_call: TRBJ2-7; d_call: NA; cdr3_nt: TGTGCCAGCAGCTCCGACAGCTTGGGGTACGAGCAGTACTTC; cdr3_aa: CASSSDSLGYEQYF
v_call: TRBV6-8; clone_size: once; j_call: TRBJ1-2; d_call: NA; cdr3_nt: TGTGCCAGCAGTTACAGCGAAGGGGAAAGGGGGTTAGGCGATGGCTACACCTTC; cdr3_aa: CASSYSEGERGLGDGYTF
v_call: TRBV27; clone_size: few; j_call: TRBJ2-1; d_call: NA; cdr3_nt: TGTGCCAGCAGATCTTACAATGAGCAGTTCTTC; cdr3_aa: CASRSYNEQFF
v_call: TRBV7-9; clone_size: NA; j_call: TRBJ2-1; d_call: TRBD2; cdr3_nt: TGTGCCACTAGCGGGGGTGGGTACAATGAGCAGTTCTTC; cdr3_aa: CATSGGGYNEQFF
v_call: TRBV10-2; clone_size: NA; j_call: TRBJ2-5; d_call: NA; cdr3_nt: TGCGCCAGCAGATCCGGGGGAGAGACCCAGTACTTC; cdr3_aa: CASRSGGETQYF
v_call: TRBV13; clone_size: NA; j_call: TRBJ2-7; d_call: TRBD2; cdr3_nt: TGTGCCAGCAGCATTAGCGGGAGGGCCTACGAGCAGTACTTC; cdr3_aa: CASSISGRAYEQYF
v_call: TRBV5-4; clone_size: NA; j_call: TRBJ1-1; d_call: NA; cdr3_nt: TGTGCCAGCAGCGCGCGTGGGGCGAACACTGAAGCTTTCTTT; cdr3_aa: CASSARGANTEAFF
v_call: TRBV5-6; clone_size: NA; j_call: TRBJ1-6; d_call: TRBD1; cdr3_nt: TGTGCCAGCAGCTTACCGGGACAGGCGACCAATTCACCCCTCCACTTT; cdr3_aa: CASSLPGQATNSPLHF
v_call: TRBV7-3; clone_size: NA; j_call: TRBJ2-2; d_call: TRBD2; cdr3_nt: TGTGCCAGCAGCATTAATAGCGGGGGCCCGGACACCGGGGAGCTGTTTTTT; cdr3_aa: CASSINSGGPDTGELFF
v_call: TRBV7-8; clone_size: NA; j_call: TRBJ2-3; d_call: NA; cdr3_nt: TGTGCCAGCAGCTTCCCCAGCACAGATACGCAGTATTTT; cdr3_aa: CASSFPSTDTQYF
v_call: TRBV10-2; clone_size: once; j_call: TRBJ2-7; d_call: NA; cdr3_nt: TGCGCCAGCAGAACTTCGTGGGAGCAGTACTTC; cdr3_aa: CASRTSWEQYF
v_call: TRBV2; clone_size: NA; j_call: TRBJ2-5; d_call: NA; cdr3_nt: TGTGCCAGCAGTGAAACCCCACAGGGAGAAGAGACCCAGTACTTC; cdr3_aa: CASSETPQGEETQYF
v_call: TRBV7-9; clone_size: NA; j_call: TRBJ2-7; d_call: TRBD1; cdr3_nt: TGTGCCAGCAGCCACCGGGACAGGGAGGTGGAACAGTACTTC; cdr3_aa: CASSHRDREVEQYF
v_call: TRBV10-3; clone_size: NA; j_call: TRBJ2-7; d_call: TRBD1; cdr3_nt: TGTGCCATCAGTGAGTCAGGGGGCCAGACCTACGAGCAGTACTTC; cdr3_aa: CAISESGGQTYEQYF
v_call: TRBV20-1; clone_size: NA; j_call: TRBJ2-7; d_call: NA; cdr3_nt: TGCAGTGCTCTAGCTTCCCACGAGCAGTACTTC; cdr3_aa: CSALASHEQYF
v_call: TRBV6-5; clone_size: NA; j_call: TRBJ2-3; d_call: TRBD2; cdr3_nt: TGTGCCAGCAGTCCCCTTGCGGGGGGTACAGATACGCAGTATTTT; cdr3_aa: CASSPLAGGTDTQYF
v_call: TRBV6-1; clone_size: NA; j_call: TRBJ1-2; d_call: TRBD1; cdr3_nt: TGTGCCAGCGGGGACAGGGGCCAAGGCTACACCTTC; cdr3_aa: CASGDRGQGYTF
v_call: TRBV9; clone_size: NA; j_call: TRBJ2-1; d_call: NA; cdr3_nt: TGTGCCAGCAGCGTAATTCAGGGAACCTACAATGAGCAGTTCTTC; cdr3_aa: CASSVIQGTYNEQFF